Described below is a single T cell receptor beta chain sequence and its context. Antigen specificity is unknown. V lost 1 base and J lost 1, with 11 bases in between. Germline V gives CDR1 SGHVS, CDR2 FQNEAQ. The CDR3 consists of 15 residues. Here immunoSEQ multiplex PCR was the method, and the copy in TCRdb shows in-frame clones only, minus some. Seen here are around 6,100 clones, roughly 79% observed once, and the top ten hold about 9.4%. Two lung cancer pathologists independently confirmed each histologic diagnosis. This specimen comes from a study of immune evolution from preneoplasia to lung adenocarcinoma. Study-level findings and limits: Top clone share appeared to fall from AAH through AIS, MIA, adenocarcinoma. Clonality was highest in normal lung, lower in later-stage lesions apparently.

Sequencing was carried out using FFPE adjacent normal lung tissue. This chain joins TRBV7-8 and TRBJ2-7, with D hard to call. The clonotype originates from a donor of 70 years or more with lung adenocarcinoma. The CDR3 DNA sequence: TGTGCCAGCAGCTTAGGGGCAGCGTCATCCTACGAGCAGTACTTC. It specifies CASSLGAASSYEQYF.